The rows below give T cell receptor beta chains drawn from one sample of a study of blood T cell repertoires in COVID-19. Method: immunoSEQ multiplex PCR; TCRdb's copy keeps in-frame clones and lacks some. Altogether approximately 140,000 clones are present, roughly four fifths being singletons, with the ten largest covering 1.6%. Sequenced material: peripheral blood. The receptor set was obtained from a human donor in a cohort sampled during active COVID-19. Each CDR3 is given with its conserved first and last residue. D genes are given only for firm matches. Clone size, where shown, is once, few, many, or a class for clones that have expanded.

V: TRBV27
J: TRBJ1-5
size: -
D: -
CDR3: CASRPLFDSTYSNQPQHF
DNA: TGTGCCAGCAGACCCCTTTTCGACAGCACCTATAGCAATCAGCCCCAGCATTTT

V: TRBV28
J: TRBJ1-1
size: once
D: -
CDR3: CASSLGQENTEAFF
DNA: TGTGCCAGCAGCTTGGGGCAAGAGAACACTGAAGCTTTCTTT

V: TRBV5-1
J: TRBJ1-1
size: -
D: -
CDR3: CASRGRGNTEAFF
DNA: TGCGCCAGCAGAGGGAGGGGGAACACTGAAGCTTTCTTT

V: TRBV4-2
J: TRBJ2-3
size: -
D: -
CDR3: CASSQDPRDTQYF
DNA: TGTGCCAGCAGCCAAGACCCTCGGGATACGCAGTATTTT

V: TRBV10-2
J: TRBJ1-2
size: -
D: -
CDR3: CASSASGERGYTF
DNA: TGCGCCAGCAGTGCTTCGGGGGAGCGCGGCTACACCTTC

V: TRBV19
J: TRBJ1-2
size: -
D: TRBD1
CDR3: CASSLDRGSTNYGYTF
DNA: TGTGCCAGTAGTCTTGACAGGGGGAGCACTAACTATGGCTACACCTTC

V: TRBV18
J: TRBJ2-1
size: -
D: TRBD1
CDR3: CASFTGTGAYNEQFF
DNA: TGTGCCAGCTTCACCGGGACAGGAGCCTACAATGAGCAGTTCTTC

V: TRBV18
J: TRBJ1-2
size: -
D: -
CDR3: CASSPQRPGSDNYGYTF
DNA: TGTGCCAGCTCACCTCAACGACCCGGGTCTGATAACTATGGCTACACCTTC

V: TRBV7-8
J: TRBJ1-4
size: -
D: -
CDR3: CASSPRRSTNEKLFF
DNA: TGTGCCAGCAGCCCGCGACGGAGTACTAATGAAAAACTGTTTTTT

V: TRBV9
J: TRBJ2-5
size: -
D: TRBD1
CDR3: CASSAQGARETQYF
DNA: TGTGCCAGCAGCGCCCAGGGGGCGAGAGAGACCCAGTACTTC

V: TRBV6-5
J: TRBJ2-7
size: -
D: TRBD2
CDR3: CASSYGVFGRTYEQYF
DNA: TGTGCCAGCAGTTACGGGGTTTTCGGGAGGACCTACGAGCAGTACTTC